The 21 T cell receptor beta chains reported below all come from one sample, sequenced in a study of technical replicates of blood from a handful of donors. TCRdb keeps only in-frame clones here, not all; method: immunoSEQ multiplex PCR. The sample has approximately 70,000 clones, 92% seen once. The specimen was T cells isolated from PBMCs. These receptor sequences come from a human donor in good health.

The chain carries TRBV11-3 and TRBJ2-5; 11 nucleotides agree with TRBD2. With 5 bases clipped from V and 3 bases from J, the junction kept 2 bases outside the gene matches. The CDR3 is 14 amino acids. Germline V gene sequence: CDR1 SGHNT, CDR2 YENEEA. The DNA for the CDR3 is TGTGCCAGCAGCCCGGGACTAGCGGAAGAGACCCAGTACTTC. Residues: CASSPGLAEETQYF.

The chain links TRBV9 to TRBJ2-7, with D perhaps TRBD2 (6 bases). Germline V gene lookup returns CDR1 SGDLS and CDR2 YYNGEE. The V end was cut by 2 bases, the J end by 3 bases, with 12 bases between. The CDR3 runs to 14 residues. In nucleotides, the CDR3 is TGTGCCAGCAGCGTGGGCGGGGAAAACTACGAGCAGTACTTC. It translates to CASSVGGENYEQYF.

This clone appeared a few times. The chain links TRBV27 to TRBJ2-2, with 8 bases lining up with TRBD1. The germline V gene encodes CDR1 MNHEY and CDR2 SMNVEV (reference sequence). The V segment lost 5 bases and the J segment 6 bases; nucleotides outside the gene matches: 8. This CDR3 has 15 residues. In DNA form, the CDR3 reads TGTGCCAGCAGTACTCAGGACAGGGAGGCCGGGGAGCTGTTTTTT. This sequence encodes CASSTQDREAGELFF.

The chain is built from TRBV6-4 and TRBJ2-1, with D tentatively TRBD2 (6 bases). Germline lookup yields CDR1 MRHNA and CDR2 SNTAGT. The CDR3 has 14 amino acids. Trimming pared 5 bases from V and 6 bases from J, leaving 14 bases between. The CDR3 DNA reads TGTGCCAGCAGTTTTGATCAGGGAGGCAATGAGCAGTTCTTC. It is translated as CASSFDQGGNEQFF.

In DNA form, the CDR3 reads TGTGCCAGCAGCATGGACAGTGGGGGATCAGGGGAGACCCAGTACTTC. This codes for CASSMDSGGSGETQYF. The chain employs TRBV13 and TRBJ2-5; the D gene is possibly TRBD1 (6 bases). Germline V gene data show CDR1 as PRHDT and CDR2 as FYEKMQ (reference sequence). V was clipped by 5 bases and J by 5 bases, with 21 bases between them. The CDR3 loop spans 16 amino acids.

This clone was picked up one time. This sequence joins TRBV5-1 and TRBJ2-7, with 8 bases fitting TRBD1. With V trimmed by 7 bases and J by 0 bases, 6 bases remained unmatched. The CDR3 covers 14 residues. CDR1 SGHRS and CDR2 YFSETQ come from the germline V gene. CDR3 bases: TGCGCCAGCTCTGGGACAGGTACCTCCTACGAGCAGTACTTC. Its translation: CASSGTGTSYEQYF.

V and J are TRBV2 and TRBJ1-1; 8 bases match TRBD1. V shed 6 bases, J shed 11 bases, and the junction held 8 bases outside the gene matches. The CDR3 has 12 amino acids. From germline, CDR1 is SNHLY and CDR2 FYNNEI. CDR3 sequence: CASRAGQGGAFF. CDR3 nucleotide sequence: TGTGCCAGCAGGGCCGGACAGGGTGGCGCTTTCTTT.

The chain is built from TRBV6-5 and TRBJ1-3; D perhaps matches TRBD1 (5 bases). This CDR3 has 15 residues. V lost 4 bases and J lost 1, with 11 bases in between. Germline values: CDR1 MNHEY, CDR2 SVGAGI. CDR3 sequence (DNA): TGTGCCAGCAGTTCAGGGTCTCCGTCTGGAAACACCATATATTTT. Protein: CASSSGSPSGNTIYF.

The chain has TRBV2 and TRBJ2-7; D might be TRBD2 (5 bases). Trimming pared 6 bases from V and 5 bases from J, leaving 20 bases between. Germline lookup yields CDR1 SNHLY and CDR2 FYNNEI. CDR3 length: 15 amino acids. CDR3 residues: CASSGTGVPYDEQYF. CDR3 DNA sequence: TGTGCCAGCAGCGGAACCGGGGTGCCCTACGACGAGCAGTACTTC.

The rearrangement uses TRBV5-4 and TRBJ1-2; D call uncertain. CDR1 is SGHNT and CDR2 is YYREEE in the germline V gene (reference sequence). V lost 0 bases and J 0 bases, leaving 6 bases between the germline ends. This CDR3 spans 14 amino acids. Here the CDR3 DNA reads TGTGCCAGCAGCTTGGCTACAGCTAACTATGGCTACACCTTC. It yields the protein CASSLATANYGYTF. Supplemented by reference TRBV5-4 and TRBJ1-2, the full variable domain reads ETGVTQSPTHLIKTRGQQVTLRCSSQSGHNTVSWYQQALGQGPQFIFQYYREEENGRGNFPPRFSGLQFPNYSSELNVNALELDDSALYLCASSLATANYGYTFGSGTRLTVV.

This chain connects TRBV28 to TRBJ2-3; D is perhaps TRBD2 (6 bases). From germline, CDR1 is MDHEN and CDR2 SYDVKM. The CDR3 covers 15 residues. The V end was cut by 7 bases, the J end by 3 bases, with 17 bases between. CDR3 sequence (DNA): TGTGCCAGCACTATGACTAGGGGTAAAACAGATACGCAGTATTTT. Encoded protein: CASTMTRGKTDTQYF.

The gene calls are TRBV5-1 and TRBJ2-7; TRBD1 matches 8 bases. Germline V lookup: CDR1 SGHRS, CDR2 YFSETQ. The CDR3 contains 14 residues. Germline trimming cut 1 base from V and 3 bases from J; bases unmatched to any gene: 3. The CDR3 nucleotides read TGCGCCAGCAGCTTGCAGGACAGGGTCTACGAGCAGTACTTC. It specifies CASSLQDRVYEQYF.

The CDR3 DNA reads as TGTGCCAGCTCACCTTCCGGGACAGGGGCGTTAGGGCAGTACTTC. Translation: CASSPSGTGALGQYF. The V gene is TRBV18, the J gene TRBJ2-7, with 10 bases that match TRBD1. In germline, CDR1 is KGHSH, CDR2 LQKENI. The CDR3 contains 15 residues. V was pared by 3 bases and J by 9 bases, with 11 bases of the junction left unmatched. The variable domain in full, completed from reference TRBV18 and TRBJ2-7, reads NAGVMQNPRHLVRRRGQEARLRCSPMKGHSHVYWYRQLPEEGLKFMVYLQKENIIDESGMPKERFSAEFPKEGPSILRIQQVVRGDSAAYFCASSPSGTGALGQYFGPGTRLTVT.

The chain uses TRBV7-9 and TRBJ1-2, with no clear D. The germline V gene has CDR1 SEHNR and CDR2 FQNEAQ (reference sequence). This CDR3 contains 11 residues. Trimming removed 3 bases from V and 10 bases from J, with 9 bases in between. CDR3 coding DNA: TGTGCCAGCAGCTTGCGAGGGAACTACACCTTC. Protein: CASSLRGNYTF.

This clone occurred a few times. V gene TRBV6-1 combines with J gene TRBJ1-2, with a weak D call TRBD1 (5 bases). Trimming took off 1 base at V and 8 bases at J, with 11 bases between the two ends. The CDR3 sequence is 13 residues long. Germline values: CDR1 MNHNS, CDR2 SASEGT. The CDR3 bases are TGTGCCAGCAGTGAAGGCAGGGATAGAGGCTACACCTTC. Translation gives CASSEGRDRGYTF.

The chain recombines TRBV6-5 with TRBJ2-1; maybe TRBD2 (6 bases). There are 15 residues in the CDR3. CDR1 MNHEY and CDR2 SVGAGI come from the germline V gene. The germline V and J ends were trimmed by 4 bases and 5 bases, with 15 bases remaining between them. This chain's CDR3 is CASSFLPGLNNEQFF. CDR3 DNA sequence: TGTGCCAGCAGTTTCCTTCCCGGACTAAACAATGAGCAGTTCTTC.

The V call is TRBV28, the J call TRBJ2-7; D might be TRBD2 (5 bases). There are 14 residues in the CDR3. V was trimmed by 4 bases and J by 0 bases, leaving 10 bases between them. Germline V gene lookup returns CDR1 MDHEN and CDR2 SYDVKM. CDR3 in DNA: TGTGCCAGCAGTTCCTCCCGGGACTCCTACGAGCAGTACTTC. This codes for CASSSSRDSYEQYF.

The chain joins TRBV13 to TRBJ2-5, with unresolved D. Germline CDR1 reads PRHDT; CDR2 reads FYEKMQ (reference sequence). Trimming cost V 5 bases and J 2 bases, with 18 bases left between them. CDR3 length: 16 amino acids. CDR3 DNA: TGTGCCAGCAGCACCTACCCCCTCAGGCTTCAAGAGACCCAGTACTTC. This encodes CASSTYPLRLQETQYF.

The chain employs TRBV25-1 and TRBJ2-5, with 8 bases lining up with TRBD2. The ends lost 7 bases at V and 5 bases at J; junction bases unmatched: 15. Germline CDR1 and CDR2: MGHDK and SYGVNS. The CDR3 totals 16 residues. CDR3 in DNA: TGTGCCAGCAAAGGTCCGGGACTAGGTGTTCGGGAGACCCAGTACTTC. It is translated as CASKGPGLGVRETQYF. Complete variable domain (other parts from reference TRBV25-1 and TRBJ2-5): EADIYQTPRYLVIGTGKKITLECSQTMGHDKMYWYQQDPGMELHLIHYSYGVNSTEKGDLSSESTVSRIRTEHFPLTLESARPSHTSQYLCASKGPGLGVRETQYFGPGTRLLVL.

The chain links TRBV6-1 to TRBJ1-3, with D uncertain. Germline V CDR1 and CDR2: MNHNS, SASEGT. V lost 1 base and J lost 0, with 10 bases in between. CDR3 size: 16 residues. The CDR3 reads CASSEVPRSSGNTIYF. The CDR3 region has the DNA TGTGCCAGCAGTGAAGTCCCAAGGAGCTCTGGAAACACCATATATTTT.

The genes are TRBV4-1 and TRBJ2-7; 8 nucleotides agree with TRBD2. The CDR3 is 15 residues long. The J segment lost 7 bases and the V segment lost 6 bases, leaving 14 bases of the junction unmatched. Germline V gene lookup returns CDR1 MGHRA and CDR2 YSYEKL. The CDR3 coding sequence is TGCGCCAGCAGAGGGGGGTCGGGAGGGCTTGGGGAGCAGTACTTC. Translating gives CASRGGSGGLGEQYF.